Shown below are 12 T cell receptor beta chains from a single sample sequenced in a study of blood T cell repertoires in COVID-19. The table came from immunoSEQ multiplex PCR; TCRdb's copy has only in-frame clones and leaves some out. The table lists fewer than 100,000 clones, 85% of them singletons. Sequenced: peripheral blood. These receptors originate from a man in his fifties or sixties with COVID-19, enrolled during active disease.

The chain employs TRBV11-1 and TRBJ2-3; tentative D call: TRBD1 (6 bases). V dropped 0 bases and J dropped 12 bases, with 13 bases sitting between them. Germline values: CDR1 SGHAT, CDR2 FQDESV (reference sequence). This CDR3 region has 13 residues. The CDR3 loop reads CASSLALTGPQYF. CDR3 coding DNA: TGTGCCAGCAGCTTAGCCCTCACAGGGCCCCAGTATTTT.

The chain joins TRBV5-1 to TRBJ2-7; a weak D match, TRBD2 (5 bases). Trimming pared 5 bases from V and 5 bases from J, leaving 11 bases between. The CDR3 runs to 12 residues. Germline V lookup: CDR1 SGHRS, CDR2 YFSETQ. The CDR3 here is CASSRGADEQYF. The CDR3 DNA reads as TGCGCCAGCAGTCGGGGAGCGGACGAGCAGTACTTC. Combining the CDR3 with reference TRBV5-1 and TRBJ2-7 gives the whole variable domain KAGVTQTPRYLIKTRGQQVTLSCSPISGHRSVSWYQQTPGQGLQFLFEYFSETQRNKGNFPGRFSGRQFSNSRSEMNVSTLELGDSALYLCASSRGADEQYFGPGTRLTVT.

The CDR3 sequence is CASSRAEVYNEQFF. In DNA form, the CDR3 reads TGTGCCAGCAGCCGAGCGGAAGTCTACAATGAGCAGTTCTTC. The V and J genes are TRBV4-2 and TRBJ2-1; D might be TRBD2 (5 bases). There are 14 residues in the CDR3. The germline gives CDR1 LGHNA, CDR2 YNFKEQ. V was shortened by 4 bases and J by 3 bases, with 10 bases between the two germline ends.

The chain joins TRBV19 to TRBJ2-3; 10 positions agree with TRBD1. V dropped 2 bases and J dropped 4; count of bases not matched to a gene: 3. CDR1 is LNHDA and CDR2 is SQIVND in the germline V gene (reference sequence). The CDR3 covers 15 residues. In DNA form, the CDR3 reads TGTGCCAGTAGTATATCCGGGACAGGGGCAGATACGCAGTATTTT. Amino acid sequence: CASSISGTGADTQYF.

The CDR3, as DNA: TGTGCCACCAGTGGCAGGAACACCGGGGAGCTGTTTTTT. Amino acids: CATSGRNTGELFF. V gene TRBV24-1 combines with J gene TRBJ2-2; no clear D gene. V dropped 5 bases and J dropped 1 base, with 4 bases sitting between them. The V gene's germline CDR1 is KGHDR and CDR2 SFDVKD. The CDR3 extends over 13 amino acids.

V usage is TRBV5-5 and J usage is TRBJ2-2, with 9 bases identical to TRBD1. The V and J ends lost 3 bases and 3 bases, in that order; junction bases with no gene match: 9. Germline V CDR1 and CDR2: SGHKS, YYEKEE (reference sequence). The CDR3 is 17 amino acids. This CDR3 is CASSSPPGQGDTGELFF. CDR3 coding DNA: TGTGCCAGCAGCTCCCCCCCGGGACAGGGAGACACCGGGGAGCTGTTTTTT. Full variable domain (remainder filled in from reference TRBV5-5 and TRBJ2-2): DAGVTQSPTHLIKTRGQQVTLRCSPISGHKSVSWYQQVLGQGPQFIFQYYEKEERGRGNFPDRFSARQFPNYSSELNVNALLLGDSALYLCASSSPPGQGDTGELFFGEGSRLTVL.

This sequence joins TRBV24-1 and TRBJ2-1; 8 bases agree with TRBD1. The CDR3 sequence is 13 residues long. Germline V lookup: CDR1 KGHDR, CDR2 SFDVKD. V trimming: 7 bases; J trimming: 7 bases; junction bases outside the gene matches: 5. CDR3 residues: CATSGQGTNEQFF. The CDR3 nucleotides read TGTGCCACCAGCGGACAGGGAACAAATGAGCAGTTCTTC.

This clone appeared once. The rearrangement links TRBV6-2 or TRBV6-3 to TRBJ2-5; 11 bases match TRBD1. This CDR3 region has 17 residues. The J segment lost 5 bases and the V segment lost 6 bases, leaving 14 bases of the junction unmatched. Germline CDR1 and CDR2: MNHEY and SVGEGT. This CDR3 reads CASSPTYGQGARETQYF. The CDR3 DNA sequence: TGTGCCAGCAGCCCCACGTATGGACAGGGGGCGCGGGAGACCCAGTACTTC.

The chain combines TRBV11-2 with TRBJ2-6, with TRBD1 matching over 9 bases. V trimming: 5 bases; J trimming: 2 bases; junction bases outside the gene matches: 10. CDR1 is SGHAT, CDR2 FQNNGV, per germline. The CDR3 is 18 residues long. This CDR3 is CASSLLQGARAGANVLTF. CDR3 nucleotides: TGTGCCAGCAGCCTCCTACAGGGGGCGCGTGCTGGGGCCAACGTCCTGACTTTC.

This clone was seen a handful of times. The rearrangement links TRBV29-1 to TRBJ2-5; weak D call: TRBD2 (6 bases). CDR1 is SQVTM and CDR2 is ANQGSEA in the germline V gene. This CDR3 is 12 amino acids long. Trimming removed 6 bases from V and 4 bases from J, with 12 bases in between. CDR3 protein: CSVEGSSETQYF. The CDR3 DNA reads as TGCAGCGTGGAGGGTAGTTCAGAGACCCAGTACTTC.

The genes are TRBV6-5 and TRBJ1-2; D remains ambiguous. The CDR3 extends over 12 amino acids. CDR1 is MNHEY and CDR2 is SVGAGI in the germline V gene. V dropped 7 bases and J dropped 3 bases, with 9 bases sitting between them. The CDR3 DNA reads TGTGCCAGCACCTCACGGGACTATGGCTACACCTTC. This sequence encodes CASTSRDYGYTF.

CDR3 bases: TGTGCCAGTAACCCAGGGGACGGCACTGAAGCTTTCTTT. It encodes CASNPGDGTEAFF. The chain links TRBV19 to TRBJ1-1; TRBD1 might be the D (6 bases). This CDR3 comprises 13 residues. CDR1 is LNHDA, CDR2 SQIVND, per germline (reference sequence). Trimming cost V 7 bases and J 4 bases, with 13 bases left between them.